The source of this T cell receptor beta chain is a study of control samples from healthy donors and cancer patients. V lost 4 bases and J 1 base, leaving 8 bases between the germline ends. The germline V gene has CDR1 SGHTS and CDR2 YDEGEE. The CDR3 consists of 13 residues. Clones were read by immunoSEQ multiplex PCR, and TCRdb kept only the in-frame ones, dropping some. The table shows 60,000 to 95,000 clones, with around 90% occurring only once. This TCR was sampled from a woman aged 45 to 65 with colorectal cancer. The V gene is TRBV5-8, the J gene TRBJ1-1; D is unclear. Specimen: PBMCs. CDR3 sequence (DNA): TGTGCCAGCAGCCAGTACCGGAACACTGAAGCTTTCTTT. It is translated as CASSQYRNTEAFF.